A selection of T cell receptor beta chains follows, all from one sample in a study of shared clonotypes between healthy human individuals. Measured with immunoSEQ multiplex PCR; TCRdb has only the in-frame clones, and not every one. The repertoire holds 2 million to 2.5 million clones, with about 90% as singletons. The sample taken for sequencing was naive CD4+ T cells from PBMCs. These receptors originate from a man between 18 and 29 years old in good health. Some clones in this sample may be carry-over from other donors' samples. The CDR3 runs from the conserved cysteine through the conserved F or W. The D gene is left open where the match is weak. For some rows the clone size is stated as once, few or many, or as a class when expanded; others skip it.

D gene	CDR3 length	clone size	V gene	J gene	CDR3 DNA	CDR3 protein
NA	16	NA	TRBV5-6	TRBJ2-7	TGTGCCAGCAGCCCTTTCGACACGGGAGCCTCCTACGAGCAGTACTTC	CASSPFDTGASYEQYF
TRBD1	14	NA	TRBV25-1	TRBJ2-7	TGTGCCAGCAGCCAGGGGGCCGGGTCCTACGAGCAGTACTTC	CASSQGAGSYEQYF
NA	15	NA	TRBV28	TRBJ2-6	TGTGCCAGCAAAGGTTGGTTTTCTGGGGCCAACGTCCTGACTTTC	CASKGWFSGANVLTF
NA	15	NA	TRBV10-3	TRBJ1-4	TGTGCCATCAGTAAAGGGGCCTCGGAGGTTGAAAAACTGTTTTTT	CAISKGASEVEKLFF
TRBD2	17	NA	TRBV30	TRBJ2-7	TGTGCCTGGAACCCGGGACTAGCTCATTTTAGGTCCTACGAGCAGTACTTC	CAWNPGLAHFRSYEQYF
TRBD1	14	NA	TRBV7-9	TRBJ2-7	TGTGCCAGCAGCTTAGAGGACAGGGCGAATGAGCAGTACTTC	CASSLEDRANEQYF
NA	15	NA	TRBV5-1	TRBJ2-2	TGCGCCAGCAGCCTCGGAAACACAGGTACCGGGGAGCTGTTTTTT	CASSLGNTGTGELFF
NA	14	NA	TRBV7-2	TRBJ2-7	TGTGCCAGCAGCTTAGCGTCTACGATGTTCGAGCAGTACTTC	CASSLASTMFEQYF
NA	14	few	TRBV18	TRBJ1-1	TGTGCCAGCTCACCCGGGGCCCCGAACACTGAAGCTTTCTTT	CASSPGAPNTEAFF
TRBD1	15	NA	TRBV28	TRBJ1-1	TGTGCCAGCGCAGCCGGCGGACAGGGGAAAACTGAAGCTTTCTTT	CASAAGGQGKTEAFF
NA	15	NA	TRBV6-6	TRBJ2-3	TGTGCCAGCAGTTACTCAGCTGGGGGGACAGATACGCAGTATTTT	CASSYSAGGTDTQYF
NA	14	NA	TRBV30	TRBJ2-7	TGTGCCTGGAGTTATATGGACAGTTCCTACGAGCAGTACTTC	CAWSYMDSSYEQYF
TRBD2	12	NA	TRBV19	TRBJ2-3	TGTGCCTCCACGCGGGAGGGGGATACGCAGTATTTT	CASTREGDTQYF
TRBD2	16	NA	TRBV2	TRBJ2-4	TGTGCCAGCAGGGCGGGACTAGCGGGAGGTCGTAACATTCAGTACTTC	CASRAGLAGGRNIQYF
NA	14	NA	TRBV19	TRBJ2-1	TGTGCCAGTAGACCGCAGGGATTGTACAATGAGCAGTTCTTC	CASRPQGLYNEQFF
NA	15	NA	TRBV18	TRBJ2-1	TGTGCCAGCTCACTATCGAAAGGCTCCTACAATGAGCAGTTCTTC	CASSLSKGSYNEQFF
TRBD2	19	NA	TRBV4-3	TRBJ2-6	TGCGCCAGCAGCCAAAGAAGGGGGACTAGTTACACTGGGGCCAACGTCCTGACTTTC	CASSQRRGTSYTGANVLTF
NA	17	NA	TRBV7-9	TRBJ1-5	TGTGCCAGCAGCCCTACTCCGACAGCTACTAGCAATCAGCCCCAGCATTTT	CASSPTPTATSNQPQHF
TRBD1	13	NA	TRBV27	TRBJ2-7	TGTGCCAGCAGCTGGACAGGCTCCTACGAGCAGTACTTC	CASSWTGSYEQYF
NA	15	NA	TRBV7-9	TRBJ2-3	TGTGCCAGCAGCTTATCCCTTCCGGGCACAGATACGCAGTATTTT	CASSLSLPGTDTQYF
TRBD2	16	NA	TRBV4-1	TRBJ2-7	TGCGCCAGCAGCCGAACCCCTAGCGGGACCTCCTACGAGCAGTACTTC	CASSRTPSGTSYEQYF
NA	13	NA	TRBV6-6	TRBJ1-2	TGTGCCAGCCAAGGGGGGCGACGGGATGGCTACACCTTC	CASQGGRRDGYTF
TRBD2	18	once	TRBV4-1	TRBJ2-1	TGCGCCAGCAGCCAGGCGATCAGGGGACTAGCTATTTACAATGAGCAGTTCTTC	CASSQAIRGLAIYNEQFF
TRBD2	14	NA	TRBV2	TRBJ2-7	TGTGCCAGCACGGAAGCGGGAGGGCCTTACGAGCAGTACTTC	CASTEAGGPYEQYF
TRBD2	17	NA	TRBV7-8	TRBJ2-1	TGTGCCAGCAGCATACAACTGGGACTAGCGGGATACAATGAGCAGTTCTTC	CASSIQLGLAGYNEQFF
TRBD1	16	NA	TRBV18	TRBJ2-3	TGTGCCAGCTCACCTCCCCGGACAGGGAGCACAGATACGCAGTATTTT	CASSPPRTGSTDTQYF
NA	23	NA	TRBV21-1	TRBJ1-3	TGTGCCAGCAGCAGAAAGTTCCGAGCTAGGACAGGGTCCGGGTGGGACTCTGGAAACACCATATATTTT	CASSRKFRARTGSGWDSGNTIYF
NA	12	NA	TRBV28	TRBJ2-1	TGTGCCACCAAAAGCTCCTACAATGAGCAGTTCTTC	CATKSSYNEQFF
NA	13	NA	TRBV19	TRBJ1-1	TGTGCCAGTAGTATCGTAAGGGGCACTGAAGCTTTCTTT	CASSIVRGTEAFF
NA	14	NA	TRBV9	TRBJ1-1	TGTGCCAGCAGCCCCCGGACCCCGAACACTGAAGCTTTCTTT	CASSPRTPNTEAFF
TRBD1	15	NA	TRBV5-1	TRBJ1-1	TGCGCCAGCAGCCCCGGACAGGGGCAAAACACTGAAGCTTTCTTT	CASSPGQGQNTEAFF
NA	16	NA	TRBV4-3	TRBJ1-2	TGCGCCAGCAGCCAAGATCTTAGCAGGACTAACTATGGCTACACCTTC	CASSQDLSRTNYGYTF
NA	16	NA	TRBV4-1	TRBJ1-2	TGCGCCAGCAGCCTAAACCCCCGCCGGGGCGTCGATGGCTACACCTTC	CASSLNPRRGVDGYTF
TRBD2	19	NA	TRBV5-1	TRBJ2-2	TGCGCCAGCAGCTTGGCCGGGGCTAGCGGGAGGTGGAACACCGGGGAGCTGTTTTTT	CASSLAGASGRWNTGELFF
NA	13	NA	TRBV7-8	TRBJ2-4	TGTGCCAGCAGCCAGCTAGCCAAAAACATTCAGTACTTC	CASSQLAKNIQYF
NA	13	NA	TRBV7-2	TRBJ2-5	TGTGCCAGCGGGCAGGGGTTTCAAGAGACCCAGTACTTC	CASGQGFQETQYF
NA	15	NA	TRBV6-5	TRBJ2-3	TGTGCCAGCACCCAGGGACGGGGCAACACAGATACGCAGTATTTT	CASTQGRGNTDTQYF
NA	15	NA	TRBV18	TRBJ2-7	TGTGCCAGCTCACCACCCGGGGGTATCTCCTACGAGCAGTACTTC	CASSPPGGISYEQYF
NA	13	NA	TRBV27	TRBJ1-2	TGTGCCAGCAGTTTAGGCACAGGGACCGGCTACACCTTC	CASSLGTGTGYTF
NA	14	NA	TRBV28	TRBJ2-7	TGTGCCAGCAGTTTATCCCCTCGACACTACGAGCAGTACTTC	CASSLSPRHYEQYF
TRBD2	16	NA	TRBV4-3	TRBJ2-7	TGCGCCAGCAGCCAGAGTCCGGGACTAGCGGGTGGCGAGCAGTACTTC	CASSQSPGLAGGEQYF
TRBD2	15	NA	TRBV28	TRBJ2-7	TGTGCCAGCAGTTCCATCCTAGCGGGAGAGTACGAGCAGTACTTC	CASSSILAGEYEQYF
NA	19	once	TRBV11-2	TRBJ2-7	TGTGCCAGCAGCGCCTCCGCTTTTTCCCAATGGACGGGGTCCTACGAGCAGTACTTC	CASSASAFSQWTGSYEQYF
NA	12	NA	TRBV14	TRBJ1-1	TGTGCCAGCAGCCCTGGGACCGTCGAAGCTTTCTTT	CASSPGTVEAFF
NA	13	NA	TRBV7-2	TRBJ1-1	TGTGCCAGCAGCTGGGACCCGAACACTGAAGCTTTCTTT	CASSWDPNTEAFF
TRBD2	17	NA	TRBV5-4	TRBJ2-7	TGTGCCAGCAGCCCGGGACTAGCGGGAGTCCCCACCTACGAGCAGTACTTC	CASSPGLAGVPTYEQYF